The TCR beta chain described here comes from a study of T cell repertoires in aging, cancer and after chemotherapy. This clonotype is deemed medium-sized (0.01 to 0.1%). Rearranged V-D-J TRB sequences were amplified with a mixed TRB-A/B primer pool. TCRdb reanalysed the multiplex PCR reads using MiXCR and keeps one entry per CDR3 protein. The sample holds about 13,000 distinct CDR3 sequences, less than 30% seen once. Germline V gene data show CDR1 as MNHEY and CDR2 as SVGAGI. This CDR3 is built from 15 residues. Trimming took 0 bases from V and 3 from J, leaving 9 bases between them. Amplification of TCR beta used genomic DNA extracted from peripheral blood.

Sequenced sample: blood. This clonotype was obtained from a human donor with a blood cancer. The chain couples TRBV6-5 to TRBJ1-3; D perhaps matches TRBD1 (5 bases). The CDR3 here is CASSYSGQGGNTIYF. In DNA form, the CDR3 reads TGTGCCAGCAGTTACTCCGGGCAGGGTGGAAACACCATATATTTT.